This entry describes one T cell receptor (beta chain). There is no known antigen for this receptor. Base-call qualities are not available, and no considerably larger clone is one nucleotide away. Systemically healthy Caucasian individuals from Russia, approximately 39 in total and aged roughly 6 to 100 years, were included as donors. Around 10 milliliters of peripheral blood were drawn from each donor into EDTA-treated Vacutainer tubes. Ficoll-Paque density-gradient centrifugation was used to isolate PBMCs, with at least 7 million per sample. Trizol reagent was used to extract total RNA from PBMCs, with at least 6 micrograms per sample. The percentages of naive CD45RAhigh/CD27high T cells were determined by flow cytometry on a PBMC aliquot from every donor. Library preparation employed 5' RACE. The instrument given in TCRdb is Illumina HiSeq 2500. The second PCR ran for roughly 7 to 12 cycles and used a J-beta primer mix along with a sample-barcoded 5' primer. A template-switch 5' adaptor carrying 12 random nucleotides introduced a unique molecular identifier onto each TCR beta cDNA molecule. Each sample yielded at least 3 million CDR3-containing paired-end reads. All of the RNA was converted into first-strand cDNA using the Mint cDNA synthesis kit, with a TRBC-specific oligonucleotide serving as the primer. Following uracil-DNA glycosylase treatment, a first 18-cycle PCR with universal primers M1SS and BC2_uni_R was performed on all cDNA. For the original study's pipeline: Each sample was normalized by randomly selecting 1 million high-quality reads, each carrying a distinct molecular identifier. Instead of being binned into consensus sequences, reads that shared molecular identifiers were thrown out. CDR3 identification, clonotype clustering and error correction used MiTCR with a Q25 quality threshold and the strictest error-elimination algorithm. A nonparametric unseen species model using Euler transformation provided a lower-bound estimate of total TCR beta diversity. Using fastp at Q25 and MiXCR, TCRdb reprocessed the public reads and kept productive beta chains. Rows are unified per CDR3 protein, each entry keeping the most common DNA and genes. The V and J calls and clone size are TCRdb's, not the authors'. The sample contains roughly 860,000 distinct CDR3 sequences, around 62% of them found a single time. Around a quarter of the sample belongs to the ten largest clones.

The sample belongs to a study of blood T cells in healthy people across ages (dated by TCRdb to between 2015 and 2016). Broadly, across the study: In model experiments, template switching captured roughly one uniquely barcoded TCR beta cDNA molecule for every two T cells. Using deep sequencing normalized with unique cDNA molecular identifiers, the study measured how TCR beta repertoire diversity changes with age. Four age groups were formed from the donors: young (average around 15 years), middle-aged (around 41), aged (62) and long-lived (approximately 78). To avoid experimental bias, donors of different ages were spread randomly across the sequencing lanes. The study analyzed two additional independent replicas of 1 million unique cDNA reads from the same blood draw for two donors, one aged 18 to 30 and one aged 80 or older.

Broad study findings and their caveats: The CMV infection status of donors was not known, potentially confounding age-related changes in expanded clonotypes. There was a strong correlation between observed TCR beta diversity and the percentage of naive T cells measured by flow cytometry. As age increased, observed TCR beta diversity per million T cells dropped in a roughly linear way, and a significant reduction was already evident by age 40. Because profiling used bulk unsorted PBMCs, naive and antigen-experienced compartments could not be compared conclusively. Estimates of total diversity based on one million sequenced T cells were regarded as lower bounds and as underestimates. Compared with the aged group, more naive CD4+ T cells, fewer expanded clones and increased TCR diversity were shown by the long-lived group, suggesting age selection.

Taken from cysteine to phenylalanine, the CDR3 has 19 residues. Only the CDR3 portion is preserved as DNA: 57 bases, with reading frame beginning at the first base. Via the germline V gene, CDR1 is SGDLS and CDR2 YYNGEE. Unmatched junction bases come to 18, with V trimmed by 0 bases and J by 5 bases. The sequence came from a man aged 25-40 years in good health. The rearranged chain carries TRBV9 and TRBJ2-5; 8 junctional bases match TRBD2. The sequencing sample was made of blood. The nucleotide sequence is TGTGCCAGCAGCGTAGATGGCGATAGCGGGGTAGGGGGACTGGAGACCCAGTACTTC. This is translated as CASSVDGDSGVGGLETQYF. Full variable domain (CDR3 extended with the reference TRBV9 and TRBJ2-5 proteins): DSGVTQTPKHLITATGQRVTLRCSPRSGDLSVYWYQQSLDQGLQFLIQYYNGEERAKGNILERFSAQQFPDLHSELNLSSLELGDSALYFCASSVDGDSGVGGLETQYFGPGTRLLVL.